These 28 T cell receptor beta chains came from one sample sequenced in a study of shared clonotypes between healthy human individuals. Naive CD8 isolation took CD45RO-negative cells positively selected for CCR7 and excluded terminally differentiated effector memory CD45RA+ cells. The method was immunoSEQ multiplex PCR; TCRdb's version includes in-frame clones alone and lacks a portion of them. The data show some 2 million clones, roughly 95% seen once. Source material: naive CD8+ T cells sorted from blood. These receptors were obtained from a man aged 18 to 30 in good health.

This chain connects TRBV6-5 to TRBJ1-4; weak D call: TRBD1 (5 bases). CDR3 size: 14 residues. Trimming took off 7 bases at V and 5 bases at J, with 14 bases between the two ends. Germline V lookup: CDR1 MNHEY, CDR2 SVGAGI. The CDR3 DNA follows: TGTGCCAGCACCACGGGGGTTGAAAATGAAAAACTGTTTTTT. Protein sequence: CASTTGVENEKLFF.

The genes are TRBV5-1 and TRBJ2-3, with D maybe TRBD2 (5 bases). The CDR3 is 14 amino acids. V lost 1 base and J 5 bases, leaving 11 bases between the germline ends. Per the germline V gene, CDR1 is SGHRS and CDR2 is YFSETQ. CDR3 bases: TGCGCCAGCAGCTTGTATGGGAGCCGAGATACGCAGTATTTT. It codes for CASSLYGSRDTQYF.

This CDR3 reads CASSLVAAAYNEQFF. Here the CDR3 DNA reads TGCGCCAGCAGCTTGGTTGCGGCCGCCTACAATGAGCAGTTCTTC. The V call is TRBV5-1, the J call TRBJ2-1; D gene unclear. The ends were cut back, 0 bases at V and 2 bases at J, with 9 bases in the middle. This CDR3 contains 15 residues. Germline CDR1 reads SGHRS; CDR2 reads YFSETQ.

The CDR3 sequence: CASSLNNEKLFF. The CDR3 DNA is TGTGCCAGCAGCTTGAATAATGAAAAACTGTTTTTT. The chain joins TRBV11-2 to TRBJ1-4; D gene unclear. V gave up 3 bases and J gave up 4 bases, with 3 bases separating them. CDR3 size: 12 residues. Germline loops: CDR1 SGHAT, CDR2 FQNNGV.

The chain uses TRBV30 and TRBJ2-7, with 10 bases that match TRBD1. The CDR3 spans 15 residues. Germline loops: CDR1 GTSNPN, CDR2 SVGIG (reference sequence). Trimming took 3 bases from V and 2 from J; bases not matched to a gene: 7. The CDR3: CAWRTGGTGAYEQYF. The CDR3 region has the DNA TGTGCCTGGAGGACAGGGGGGACAGGGGCCTACGAGCAGTACTTC.

This clone appeared a single time. The chain employs TRBV2 and TRBJ2-2; 10 nucleotides match TRBD1. This CDR3 is 15 amino acids long. J lost 4 bases, V lost 8 bases, and 7 bases had no gene match. Germline CDR1 SNHLY, CDR2 FYNNEI. CDR3 loop: CASVRGTGATGELFF. The DNA for the CDR3 is TGTGCCAGCGTCCGGGGGACAGGGGCCACCGGGGAGCTGTTTTTT. Looking up the rest from reference TRBV2 and TRBJ2-2 gives the full variable domain: EPEVTQTPSHQVTQMGQEVILRCVPISNHLYFYWYRQILGQKVEFLVSFYNNEISEKSEIFDDQFSVERPDGSNFTLKIRSTKLEDSAMYFCASVRGTGATGELFFGEGSRLTVL.

The table lists this clone with a few counts. This sequence joins TRBV27 and TRBJ2-7; possible D gene TRBD1, 6 bases. The CDR3 totals 14 residues. Trimming took off 3 bases at V and 3 bases at J, with 12 bases between the two ends. Germline CDR1 and CDR2: MNHEY and SMNVEV (reference sequence). The CDR3 DNA sequence: TGTGCCAGCAGTTTGGCAGGGACATTCTACGAGCAGTACTTC. It yields the protein CASSLAGTFYEQYF.

In DNA form, the CDR3 reads TGTGCCAGCAGCTTAGCCAACTACAATGAGCAGTTCTTC. Amino acids: CASSLANYNEQFF. This chain uses TRBV7-2 with TRBJ2-1; D not certain. The CDR3 length is 13 residues. V lost 0 bases to trimming and J lost 3 bases, with 3 bases between them. In germline, CDR1 is SGHTA, CDR2 FQGNSA.

The J gene is TRBJ2-5, the V gene TRBV2; TRBD2 aligns across 14 bases. This CDR3 region has 18 residues. CDR1 SNHLY and CDR2 FYNNEI come from the germline V gene. With 4 bases clipped from V and 5 bases from J, the junction kept 12 bases outside the gene matches. CDR3: CASSGWAGGLAGEETQYF. The DNA of the CDR3 is TGTGCCAGCAGTGGATGGGCAGGGGGACTAGCGGGAGAGGAGACCCAGTACTTC. Supplemented by reference TRBV2 and TRBJ2-5, the full variable domain reads EPEVTQTPSHQVTQMGQEVILRCVPISNHLYFYWYRQILGQKVEFLVSFYNNEISEKSEIFDDQFSVERPDGSNFTLKIRSTKLEDSAMYFCASSGWAGGLAGEETQYFGPGTRLLVL.

The chain has TRBV13 and TRBJ2-7; D unclear. The CDR3 has 13 amino acids. Trimming stripped 0 bases from V and 6 bases from J, with 9 bases between. In germline, CDR1 is PRHDT, CDR2 FYEKMQ (reference sequence). CDR3 in amino acids: CASSLGGSIEQYF. Here the CDR3 DNA reads TGTGCCAGCAGCTTAGGGGGCTCTATCGAGCAGTACTTC.

Concerning this clone itself: Within the sample, other DNA sequences also encode this same CDR3. V and J are TRBV27 and TRBJ1-5; possible D gene TRBD1, 5 bases. The CDR3 runs to 14 residues. Trimming cost V 2 bases and J 5 bases, with 10 bases left between them. In germline, CDR1 is MNHEY, CDR2 SMNVEV (reference sequence). CDR3 sequence: CASSLRGGDQPQHF. The CDR3 nucleotides read TGTGCCAGCAGTTTACGGGGCGGCGATCAGCCCCAGCATTTT.

This sequence joins TRBV6-5 and TRBJ2-2; 9 bases map to TRBD1. Germline V gene data show CDR1 as MNHEY and CDR2 as SVGAGI. V lost 9 bases and J lost 6; bases outside the gene matches: 5. The CDR3 is made up of 13 amino acids. CDR3 in DNA: TGTGCCAGGAGGGACAGGGAACCCGGGGAGCTGTTTTTT. Translating gives CARRDREPGELFF.

This clone was detected only once. The chain is built from TRBV11-2 and TRBJ2-5; D may be TRBD2 (5 bases). The CDR3 length is 14 residues. Looked up from germline, CDR1 is SGHAT and CDR2 is FQNNGV. Trimming cost V 5 bases and J 5 bases, with 15 bases left between them. In DNA form, the CDR3 reads TGTGCCAGCAGCCACGGCGAGGGCGGGGAGACCCAGTACTTC. The encoded protein is CASSHGEGGETQYF.

As to this clone: Other DNA sequences in this specimen translate into the identical CDR3. The chain has TRBV27 and TRBJ2-7; 7 bases fit TRBD2. The V segment lost 1 base and the J segment 3 bases; nucleotides outside the gene matches: 0. Germline CDR1 MNHEY, CDR2 SMNVEV (reference sequence). This CDR3 spans 13 amino acids. CDR3 loop: CASSLLAGYEQYF. DNA for the CDR3: TGTGCCAGCAGTTTATTAGCGGGCTACGAGCAGTACTTC.

On this clone itself: Other nucleotide sequences in the sample specify the same CDR3. The chain links TRBV4-1 to TRBJ2-1; maybe TRBD2 (6 bases). The CDR3 sequence is 14 residues long. Germline V gives CDR1 MGHRA, CDR2 YSYEKL. Trimming pared 4 bases from V and 1 base from J, leaving 8 bases between. The CDR3 DNA sequence: TGCGCCAGCAGCCTGCGGGATTCCTACAATGAGCAGTTCTTC. It codes for CASSLRDSYNEQFF.

To note about this clone: The same CDR3 arises from other DNA sequences in this sample as well. The chain employs TRBV28 and TRBJ2-7; unclear D gene. CDR1 and CDR2 (germline): MDHEN, SYDVKM. This CDR3 has 13 amino acids. V shed 6 bases and J shed 2 bases, with 11 bases lying between them. The CDR3 DNA reads as TGTGCCAGCAGCCTCAAGCGACCCTACGAGCAGTACTTC. It yields the protein CASSLKRPYEQYF.

This chain joins TRBV7-9 and TRBJ2-3; 11 bases are shared with TRBD1. CDR1 SEHNR and CDR2 FQNEAQ come from the germline V gene (reference sequence). The CDR3 loop spans 17 amino acids. After removal of 5 bases from V and 6 bases from J, the junction contained 13 bases not matched to a gene. The CDR3 protein is CASSPLGQGGWEDTQYF. DNA for the CDR3: TGTGCCAGCAGCCCCCTGGGACAGGGGGGCTGGGAGGATACGCAGTATTTT.

The rearrangement joins TRBV27 to TRBJ1-2; no reliable D call. V was trimmed by 0 bases and J by 6 bases, leaving 14 bases between them. The CDR3 totals 15 residues. Germline lookup yields CDR1 MNHEY and CDR2 SMNVEV (reference sequence). The CDR3 reads CASSLSSAGGNGYTF. In DNA, the CDR3 is TGTGCCAGCAGTTTATCATCGGCGGGCGGCAATGGCTACACCTTC.

The chain combines TRBV5-4 with TRBJ1-1; D remains unclear. Trimming cost V 0 bases and J 0 bases, with 9 bases left between them. The germline gives CDR1 SGHNT, CDR2 YYREEE (reference sequence). There are 15 residues in the CDR3. The CDR3 bases are TGTGCCAGCAGCTTGGCCCAGCTCATGAACACTGAAGCTTTCTTT. Its protein is CASSLAQLMNTEAFF.

The chain combines TRBV10-2 with TRBJ2-1; 7 bases align to TRBD2. There are 13 residues in the CDR3. V shed 6 bases and J 10 bases; nucleotides not matched to a gene: 9. The germline gives CDR1 WSHSY, CDR2 SAAADI. Here the CDR3 DNA reads TGCGCCAGCAGCGCCTTAGGCGGGGGAGAGCAGTTCTTC. Its translation: CASSALGGGEQFF.

V usage is TRBV11-2 and J usage is TRBJ2-7; either TRBD1 or TRBD2 may supply D (6 bases each). The V end was cut by 1 base, the J end by 4 bases, with 14 bases between. CDR3 length: 15 amino acids. Per germline, CDR1 SGHAT and CDR2 FQNNGV. This CDR3 reads CASSLVTQGRYEQYF. In DNA form, the CDR3 reads TGTGCCAGCAGCTTAGTCACTCAGGGGAGGTACGAGCAGTACTTC.

The V gene is TRBV9, the J gene TRBJ2-3; TRBD2 matches 8 bases. The CDR3 length is 15 residues. V trimming: 1 base; J trimming: 2 bases; junction bases outside the gene matches: 3. Germline-derived CDR1 and CDR2 are SGDLS and YYNGEE. The DNA of the CDR3 is TGTGCCAGCAGCGTAAACGGGGGGGTCACAGATACGCAGTATTTT. Its protein product is CASSVNGGVTDTQYF.

The rearrangement links TRBV2 to TRBJ1-5, with a weak D call TRBD1 (6 bases). CDR3 size: 14 residues. The germline V gene encodes CDR1 SNHLY and CDR2 FYNNEI. Trimming cost V 4 bases and J 2 bases, with 9 bases left between them. In DNA, the CDR3 is TGTGCCAGCAGTGGGGGGGCGGGCAATCAGCCCCAGCATTTT. Translating gives CASSGGAGNQPQHF.

The V call is TRBV27, the J call TRBJ2-7; 9 bases line up with TRBD2. The V gene end was trimmed by 5 bases and the J gene end by 2 bases; junction bases not matched to a gene: 7. The germline CDR1 and CDR2 sequences are MNHEY and SMNVEV (reference sequence). This CDR3 has 15 residues. This CDR3 reads CASSLRLADAYEQYF. The CDR3 coding sequence is TGTGCCAGCAGTCTTCGACTAGCGGATGCCTACGAGCAGTACTTC.

The V gene is TRBV6-5, the J gene TRBJ2-3; D uncertain. This CDR3 contains 15 residues. Germline CDR1 reads MNHEY; CDR2 reads SVGAGI. V was trimmed by 2 bases and J by 1 base, leaving 10 bases between them. The CDR3 is CASSYKGAGTDTQYF. DNA for the CDR3: TGTGCCAGCAGTTACAAGGGCGCGGGCACAGATACGCAGTATTTT.

To note about this clone: Other DNA sequences within the sample encode an identical CDR3. The chain joins TRBV27 to TRBJ1-1, with D perhaps TRBD1 (5 bases). CDR1 is MNHEY, CDR2 SMNVEV, per germline (reference sequence). The CDR3 is made up of 13 amino acids. Trimming stripped 1 base from V and 5 bases from J, with 8 bases between. CDR3 sequence reads: CASSLLGETEAFF. The CDR3 DNA is TGTGCCAGCAGTTTATTGGGGGAAACTGAAGCTTTCTTT.

Turning to this clone: Other DNA sequences in the sample encode the same CDR3. The chain couples TRBV4-1 to TRBJ2-5, with 9 positions matching TRBD1. Unmatched junction bases numbered 2, after V lost 1 base and J lost 5 bases. Germline CDR1 MGHRA, CDR2 YSYEKL. The CDR3 runs to 14 residues. The CDR3 sequence is CASSQGTGVETQYF. The CDR3 nucleotides read TGCGCCAGCAGCCAAGGGACAGGGGTGGAGACCCAGTACTTC.

This chain uses TRBV27 with TRBJ1-1; D unclear. V was cut by 6 bases and J by 0 bases, with 2 bases left in between. The germline V gene has CDR1 MNHEY and CDR2 SMNVEV (reference sequence). The CDR3 consists of 11 residues. CDR3: CASRVNTEAFF. The DNA of the CDR3 is TGTGCCAGCAGGGTGAACACTGAAGCTTTCTTT.